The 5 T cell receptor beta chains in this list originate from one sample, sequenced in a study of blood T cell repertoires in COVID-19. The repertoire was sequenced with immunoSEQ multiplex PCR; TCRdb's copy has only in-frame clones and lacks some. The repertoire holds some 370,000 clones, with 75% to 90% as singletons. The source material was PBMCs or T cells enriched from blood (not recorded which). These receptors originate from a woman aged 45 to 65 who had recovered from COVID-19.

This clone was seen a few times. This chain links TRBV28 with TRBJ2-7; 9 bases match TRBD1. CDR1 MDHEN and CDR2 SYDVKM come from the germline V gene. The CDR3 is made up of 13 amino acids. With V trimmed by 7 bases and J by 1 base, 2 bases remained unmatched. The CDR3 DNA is TGTGCCAGCACCGACAGGGGGTCCTACGAGCAGTACTTC. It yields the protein CASTDRGSYEQYF.

Written as DNA, the CDR3 is TGTGCCAGCAGCTTGGGGTCAGTCCATCAGCCCCAGCATTTT. Translated: CASSLGSVHQPQHF. This chain joins TRBV5-6 and TRBJ1-5; D not resolved. Trimming pared 0 bases from V and 5 bases from J, leaving 9 bases between. The CDR3 extends over 14 amino acids. CDR1 and CDR2 (germline): SGHDT, YYEEEE.

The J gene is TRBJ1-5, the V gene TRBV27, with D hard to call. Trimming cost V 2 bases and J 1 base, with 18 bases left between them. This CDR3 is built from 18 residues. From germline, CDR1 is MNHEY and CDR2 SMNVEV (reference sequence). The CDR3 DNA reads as TGTGCCAGCAGTTTAAGGGCAACTCCCTCGGGGAGCAATCAGCCCCAGCATTTT. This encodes CASSLRATPSGSNQPQHF.

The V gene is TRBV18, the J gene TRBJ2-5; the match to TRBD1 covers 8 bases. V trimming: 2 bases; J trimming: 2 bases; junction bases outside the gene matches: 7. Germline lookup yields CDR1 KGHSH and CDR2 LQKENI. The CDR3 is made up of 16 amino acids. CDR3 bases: TGTGCCAGCTCACCATTAACAGGGGGATGGCAAGAGACCCAGTACTTC. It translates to CASSPLTGGWQETQYF.

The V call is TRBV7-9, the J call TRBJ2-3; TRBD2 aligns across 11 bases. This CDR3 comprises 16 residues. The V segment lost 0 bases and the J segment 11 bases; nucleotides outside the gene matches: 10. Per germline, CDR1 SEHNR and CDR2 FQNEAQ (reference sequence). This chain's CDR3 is CASSLAGGGTSGRQYF. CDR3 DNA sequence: TGTGCCAGCAGCTTAGCTGGGGGTGGGACTAGCGGTAGGCAGTATTTT.